This TCR beta chain emerged from a study of blood T cell repertoires in COVID-19. Background on the study: Sample material is recorded as cDNA or gDNA derived from T cells, B-cell-depleted T cells, or PBMCs.

After removal of 5 bases from V and 7 bases from J, the junction contained 4 bases not matched to a gene. CDR3 length equals 13 residues. Germline lookup yields CDR1 SGHTA and CDR2 FQGNSA. Generated by immunoSEQ multiplex PCR, the TCRdb table keeps only in-frame clones and is missing some. The profile shows 100,000 to 120,000 clones, 81% of them singletons. The specimen was peripheral blood. This sequence was found in a middle-aged man with acute or convalescent COVID-19. V gene TRBV7-2 combines with J gene TRBJ2-1; 8 bases agree with TRBD2. CDR3 coding DNA: TGTGCCAGCAGCCGGACGGGGGGGAATGAGCAGTTCTTC. Translating gives CASSRTGGNEQFF.